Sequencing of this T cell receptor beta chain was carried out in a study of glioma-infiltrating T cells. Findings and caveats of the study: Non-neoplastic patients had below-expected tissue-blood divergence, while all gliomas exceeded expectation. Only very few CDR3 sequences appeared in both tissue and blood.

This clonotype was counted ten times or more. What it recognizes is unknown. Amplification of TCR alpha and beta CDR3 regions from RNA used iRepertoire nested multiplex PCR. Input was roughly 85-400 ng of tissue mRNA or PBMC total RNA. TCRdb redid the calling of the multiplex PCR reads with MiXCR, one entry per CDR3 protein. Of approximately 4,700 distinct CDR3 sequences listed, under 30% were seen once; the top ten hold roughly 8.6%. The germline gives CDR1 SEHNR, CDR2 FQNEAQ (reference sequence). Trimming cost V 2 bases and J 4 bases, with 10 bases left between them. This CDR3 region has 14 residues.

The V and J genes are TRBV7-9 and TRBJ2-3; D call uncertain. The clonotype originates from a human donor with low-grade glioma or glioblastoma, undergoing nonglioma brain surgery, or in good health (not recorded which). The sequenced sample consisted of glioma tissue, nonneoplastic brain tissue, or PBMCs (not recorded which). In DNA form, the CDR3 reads TGTGCCAGCAGCTTATCGGCAGCTTCAGATACGCAGTATTTT. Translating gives CASSLSAASDTQYF.